This record covers a single T cell receptor (beta chain). Its cognate antigen has yet to be identified. Base qualities are not provided; no much larger clone lies one nucleotide away. These data belong to a study of shared clonotypes between healthy human individuals (TCRdb year 2020). A note on the overall study: The cohort comprised a couple of women and a few men aged 18 to 49 years. Per donor, three plates each were used for CD4 naive and CD4 memory, two for CD8 naive, and one for CD8 memory. To estimate repertoire size and how much clonotypes are shared between individuals, the study performed deep sequencing of blood TCR repertoires from about 5 healthy adults. Different laboratories and diverse techniques were used to prepare libraries and sequence TCR repertoires, to increase sequencing depth and limit assay-specific biases. Between about 0.8 and 9 billion PBMCs per donor were obtained by leukapheresis.

The CDR3 goes from the cysteine to the phenylalanine over 14 residues. Only the CDR3 DNA is retained, 42 bases long and in frame from the first base. As encoded in the germline V gene, CDR1 is KGHSH while CDR2 is LQKENI. Trimming takes 3 bases from V and 3 bases from J, and the germline ends sit 12 bases apart. Using the deep immunoSEQ assay, multiplex PCR amplified TCR CDR3 regions from genomic DNA. Extracted genomic DNA from each cell subset was distributed evenly across all wells of several immunoSEQ 96-well plates, and each plate was treated as a replicate. For sorted subsets, each replicate PCR was loaded with roughly 200 ng genomic DNA, equivalent to 30,000 or so T cell genomes. The purified libraries were quantified using a Qubit 3.0 fluorometer, sized with a Bioanalyzer 2100, and then quantified again using the KAPA Library Quantification kit. Every immunoSEQ 96-well plate was sequenced on a separate single-read 150-cycle Illumina NextSeq 550 flow cell. The authors' pipeline ran thus. The immunoSEQ output contained only junctional sequences without quality scores, so filtering could not match that applied to full-length reads. Sequences were annotated with PyIR, a Python wrapper for IgBLAST v1.9, and V/J genes and CDR3 were assigned using IMGT germline references. Any read was removed if the V/J assignment was weak (E-value above 1e-6), the CDR3 was missing, or the read contained stop codons, out-of-frame junctions, or ambiguous translated residues. A V3J clonotype was defined by an identical inferred V gene, J gene, and CDR3 amino acid sequence. Percentage overlap between repertoires was calculated by dividing the number of shared unique clonotypes by the size of the smaller repertoire. RTK rarefaction, the Chao1 estimator, and Recon v2.1 estimates of unobserved clonotypes were used to assess repertoire richness. OLGA was used to compute generation probabilities for all TCRbeta clonotypes that the gDNA method yielded from a handful of donors. Sourced from immuneACCESS, this table was stored by TCRdb with only in-frame sequences that have V and J called. A share of the clones is absent; for the studies checked, an unresolved V gene accounts for under half, and the remainder has no known explanation. V and J calls and clone size are as listed in that table; D and trimming were resolved from the DNA. The sample records approximately 640,000 clones, 55% to 75% of which are singletons. 1.5% to 2% of the sample belongs to the ten largest clones.

The donors were healthy, HIV-negative adults with no recently reported acute infections or vaccinations. Every donor was a Caucasian adult residing in Nashville, Tennessee, USA. CD4+ T cells were enriched by magnetic negative selection; naive cells were then positively selected on CD45RA, and the negative fraction formed the memory subset. Blood was collected by leukapheresis, and PBMCs were isolated by Ficoll-Histopaque density gradient centrifugation and then cryopreserved in liquid nitrogen vapor phase. Analytical flow cytometry was used to check the purity and quantity of each magnetically sorted T cell population. From each sorted fraction, genomic DNA was isolated and quantified by UV absorbance on a Nanodrop 2000c. Overall results and qualifications from the work: Even with the large sequencing depth, rarefaction of the sorted-subset datasets indicated that sequencing was incomplete. When four donors were compared, the shared fraction of clonotypes was 5% to 6.5% for naive CD4, around 4% for naive CD8, 2% to 2.5% for memory CD4, and around 0.37% for memory CD8. Pairwise subsampling led to the expectation that sequencing depth would affect the degree of clonotype sharing among donors. Higher generation probabilities were observed for clonotypes shared by all four sorted-subset donors than for non-shared clonotypes. Sampling was limited to blood, and TCR repertoires in tissue likely differ from TCR repertoires in blood. Naive subsets generally had larger estimated clonotype richness than memory subsets. Because the study included only a small number of donors, the genetic and exposure-history diversity represented was limited.

The V and J genes are TRBV18 and TRBJ2-7, with TRBD1 as a weak D call on 6 bases. Sample: memory CD4+ T cells sorted from blood. The sample's cell subset or site label is to be understood as: CD45RA-negative fraction. The clonotype comes from a woman aged 25 to 39 in good health. The nucleotide sequence reads as follows: TGTGCCAGCTCACCCCCGACAGGATACTACGAGCAGTACTTC. Protein translation: CASSPPTGYYEQYF. This CDR3, with the reference TRBV18 and TRBJ2-7 proteins standing in past its ends, gives the full variable domain NAGVMQNPRHLVRRRGQEARLRCSPMKGHSHVYWYRQLPEEGLKFMVYLQKENIIDESGMPKERFSAEFPKEGPSILRIQQVVRGDSAAYFCASSPPTGYYEQYFGPGTRLTVT.